The 22 T cell receptor beta chains reported below all come from one sample, sequenced in a study of Graves' ophthalmopathy and Graves' hyperthyroidism. As the template, RNA transcripts were used to amplify TCR beta CDR3 regions. RT-PCR was first run with HTBI primers, then multiplex PCR in a second round. Via MiXCR, TCRdb re-called the multiplex PCR reads, giving one row per CDR3 protein. The sample records 1 million to 1.3 million distinct CDR3 sequences, about two fifths being singletons. Sequenced material: peripheral blood or thyroid tissue (not recorded which). All receptors come from an adult man with Graves' hyperthyroidism.

The V call is TRBV7-2, the J call TRBJ1-2; D may be TRBD1 (6 bases). This CDR3 spans 13 amino acids. Trimming removed 5 bases at V and 8 bases at J, with 15 bases between. The germline gives CDR1 SGHTA, CDR2 FQGNSA. As DNA, the CDR3 is TGTGCCAGCAGCCCGACAGCAGGGGACGGCTACACCTTC. It translates to CASSPTAGDGYTF.

This clonotype has a count of ten or more. This chain links TRBV7-9 with TRBJ1-1, with 7 bases that match TRBD1. CDR1 is SEHNR, CDR2 FQNEAQ, per germline (reference sequence). V was clipped by 4 bases and J by 2 bases; unmatched bases: 7. The CDR3 covers 15 residues. CDR3 in amino acids: CASSSNRGSNTEAFF. In DNA form, the CDR3 reads TGTGCCAGCAGCTCAAACAGGGGCAGTAACACTGAAGCTTTCTTT.

The count of this clonotype is one. This chain uses TRBV15 with TRBJ1-6; 8 bases match TRBD1. Germline assignment: CDR1 LNHNV and CDR2 YYDKDF (reference sequence). J gave up 13 bases and V 3 bases, and 17 bases lay outside the gene matches. The CDR3 covers 17 residues. The CDR3 region has the DNA TGTGCCACCAGCAGCTCGCTCGGAGGACAGGGAATCCGGCCCCTCCACTTT. Translated, it gives CATSSSLGGQGIRPLHF.

This clonotype was recorded once. V and J are TRBV20-1 and TRBJ2-5; 9 bases fit TRBD2. The trim removed 6 bases at V and 2 bases at J, leaving 7 bases unmatched. The CDR3 extends over 14 amino acids. The germline V gene has CDR1 DFQATT and CDR2 SNEGSKA (reference sequence). The CDR3 sequence: CSARLAGVQETQYF. In nucleotides, the CDR3 is TGCAGTGCGAGATTAGCGGGGGTTCAAGAGACCCAGTACTTC.

In this sample, this clonotype turned up many times. The gene calls are TRBV7-8 and TRBJ2-7, with 10 bases matching TRBD2. This CDR3 has 14 residues. The V gene's germline CDR1 is SGHVS and CDR2 FQNEAQ. Trimming at V came to 1 base and at J to 6 bases, leaving 3 bases not matched to a gene. Here the CDR3 reads CASSLVAGGTEQYF. DNA of the CDR3: TGTGCCAGCAGCTTAGTAGCGGGAGGAACCGAGCAGTACTTC.

This clonotype was detected many times. V usage is TRBV4-1 and J usage is TRBJ1-2; D is uncertain. Looked up from germline, CDR1 is MGHRA and CDR2 is YSYEKL. Trimming shortened V by 0 bases and J by 0 bases, and 14 bases separated the two germline ends. This CDR3 has 17 residues. Here the CDR3 DNA reads TGCGCCAGCAGCCAAGAGGCGGCAGGCAGTACTAACTATGGCTACACCTTC. Translating it yields CASSQEAAGSTNYGYTF.

The rearrangement joins TRBV30 to TRBJ1-1; D unresolved. V was clipped by 3 bases and J by 1 base, with 9 bases between them. The germline gives CDR1 GTSNPN, CDR2 SVGIG (reference sequence). The CDR3 totals 13 residues. The chain's CDR3 is CAWRRFQNTEAFF. The CDR3 DNA sequence: TGTGCCTGGAGAAGGTTCCAGAACACTGAAGCTTTCTTT. Full variable domain (rest looked up from reference TRBV30 and TRBJ1-1): SQTIHQWPATLVQPVGSPLSLECTVEGTSNPNLYWYRQAAGRGLQLLFYSVGIGQISSEVPQNLSASRPQDRQFILSSKKLLLSDSGFYLCAWRRFQNTEAFFGQGTRLTVV.

The table lists this clonotype with many counts. One end of the junction varies from germline; a read error may be responsible. V is TRBV7-2 and J is TRBJ1-4, with D possibly being TRBD1 (5 bases). The CDR3 is 14 residues long. Looked up from germline, CDR1 is SGHTA and CDR2 is FQGNSA. CDR3 region: CASSLRGGLEELFF. The CDR3 DNA follows: TGTGCCAGCAGCCTAAGGGGAGGCCTTGAAGAACTGTTTTTT.

The chain joins TRBV2 to TRBJ2-7; possible D gene TRBD1, 5 bases. This CDR3 contains 13 residues. CDR1 and CDR2 from the germline V gene are SNHLY and FYNNEI. The V gene lost 5 bases and the J gene lost 6 bases, with 14 bases spanning the gap. The CDR3 DNA follows: TGTGCCAGCAGTTACTCGTTTCAGGGCGAGCAGTACTTC. Translation: CASSYSFQGEQYF.

There are a few counts of this clonotype. J is TRBJ2-7 and V is TRBV12-3 or TRBV12-4; D gene unclear. The V gene lost 6 bases and the J gene lost 6 bases, with 12 bases spanning the gap. The CDR3 extends over 12 amino acids. CDR3 amino acids: CASSPSLGEQYF. DNA for the CDR3: TGTGCCAGCAGCCCCTCCTTGGGCGAGCAGTACTTC.

This clonotype has at least ten counts. The chain is built from TRBV2 and TRBJ1-5; tentatively, D is TRBD1 (6 bases). The CDR3 has 16 amino acids. Deletions cut 6 bases from V and 5 bases from J, with 20 bases between. The germline V gene encodes CDR1 SNHLY and CDR2 FYNNEI. The CDR3 nucleotides are TGTGCCAGCAGGGATCTTAGACAGGATCACTATCAGCCCCAGCATTTT. Amino acids: CASRDLRQDHYQPQHF.

This clonotype was found many times. The rearrangement joins TRBV5-1 to TRBJ1-2, with D possibly being TRBD1 (6 bases). The CDR3 length is 17 residues. V was shortened by 4 bases and J by 5 bases, with 24 bases between the two germline ends. Germline V gene sequence: CDR1 SGHRS, CDR2 YFSETQ. For the CDR3, the DNA is TGCGCCAGCAGCCAGAAGGGACAAAATCTTCTTCTGTATGGCTACACCTTC. Amino acids: CASSQKGQNLLLYGYTF.

CDR3 coding DNA: TGTGCCAGCAGGGCAGGGCGATATAGCAATCAGCCCCAGCATTTT. Its protein product is CASRAGRYSNQPQHF. The V gene is TRBV27, the J gene TRBJ1-5; possible D gene TRBD1, 5 bases. Trimming pared 6 bases from V and 0 bases from J, leaving 12 bases between. Per germline, CDR1 MNHEY and CDR2 SMNVEV (reference sequence). The CDR3 totals 15 residues.

This clonotype was seen more than once but under ten times. This chain links TRBV10-3 with TRBJ1-1; TRBD1 agrees at 8 bases. CDR3 length: 14 amino acids. Germline V gene lookup returns CDR1 ENHRY and CDR2 SYGVKD. Losses at the gene ends were 10 bases for V and 1 base for J; bases not matched to a gene: 8. CDR3 sequence: CASRYGQGNTEAFF. The CDR3 DNA reads as TGTGCCAGCAGATACGGACAGGGGAACACTGAAGCTTTCTTT.

The J gene is TRBJ2-7, the V gene TRBV11-2; 7 bases line up with TRBD1. The trim removed 4 bases at V and 6 bases at J, leaving 12 bases unmatched. The germline V gene has CDR1 SGHAT and CDR2 FQNNGV. The CDR3 spans 15 residues. The CDR3 DNA is TGTGCCAGCAGCTCGACAGGGAAGAGCGTCGGCGAGCAGTACTTC. As protein: CASSSTGKSVGEQYF.

This clonotype showed up just a few times. For the CDR3, the DNA is TGCGCCAGCAGGCGGACTAGCGGGGTGTACGAGCAGTACTTC. It specifies CASRRTSGVYEQYF. This chain links TRBV10-2 with TRBJ2-7; 12 bases are a match to TRBD2. This CDR3 has 14 residues. After removal of 6 bases from V and 4 bases from J, the junction contained 4 bases not matched to a gene. CDR1 is WSHSY, CDR2 SAAADI, per germline.

This clonotype was seen many times. The J gene is TRBJ2-2, the V gene TRBV10-3, with D uncertain. CDR1 ENHRY and CDR2 SYGVKD come from the germline V gene. V was pared by 5 bases and J by 2 bases, with 3 bases between. This CDR3 contains 12 residues. The CDR3: CAISTNTGELFF. The DNA for the CDR3 is TGTGCCATCAGTACTAACACCGGGGAGCTGTTTTTT.

As to this clonotype: A junction boundary mismatches the germline segment, possibly from a read error. CDR3 nucleotides: TGCAGCGTTGAAGATCTGCCTTTC. This translates into CSVEDLPF. The rearrangement links TRBV29-1 to TRBJ2-6; D is undetermined. Germline lookup yields CDR1 SQVTM and CDR2 ANQGSEA. The CDR3 extends over 8 amino acids.

This clonotype has more than one count but fewer than ten. The chain has TRBV11-2 and TRBJ2-2; weak D call: TRBD2 (5 bases). Germline V gene lookup returns CDR1 SGHAT and CDR2 FQNNGV. There are 15 residues in the CDR3. V lost 5 bases and J lost 8, with 18 bases in between. In DNA, the CDR3 is TGTGCCAGCAGCCCCTACCCCGGGAATTTAGGGGAGCTGTTTTTT. Its translation: CASSPYPGNLGELFF.

The chain has TRBV29-1 and TRBJ1-2; 9 positions match TRBD1. The CDR3 consists of 17 residues. Per germline, CDR1 SQVTM and CDR2 ANQGSEA. Trimming cost V 5 bases and J 4 bases; bases outside gene matches: 17. The CDR3 nucleotides are TGCAGCGTTTGGGAAACCGGACAGGACAGGGGAATCTATGGCTACACCTTC. Amino acids: CSVWETGQDRGIYGYTF.

For this clonotype: This may be a read error, as it is one base from a much larger clone. The rearrangement joins TRBV13 to TRBJ1-6; D is ambiguous. The CDR3 has 15 amino acids. Germline assignment: CDR1 PRHDT and CDR2 FYEKMQ (reference sequence). CDR3 in DNA: TGTGTCAGCAGCTCCCGGGTGTCGCGGGTGTCACCCCTCCACTTT. This encodes CVSSSRVSRVSPLHF.

In this sample, this clonotype turned up many times. V and J are TRBV29-1 and TRBJ1-5; D call uncertain. V was trimmed by 4 bases and J by 6 bases, leaving 10 bases between them. The length of the CDR3 is 12 residues. Germline CDR1 is SQVTM and CDR2 is ANQGSEA. The CDR3 nucleotides are TGCAGCGTTGTGGACGGAGTTCAGCCCCAGCATTTT. It is translated as CSVVDGVQPQHF.